What follows are 14 T cell receptor beta chains derived from one specimen sequenced in a study of shared T cell receptors in the human thymus. Clones were read by immunoSEQ multiplex PCR, and TCRdb kept only the in-frame ones, dropping some. The table shows around 730,000 clones, with 80% to 90% occurring only once. The sample was also reused in another study, on human thymus T cells.

Sequenced sample: thymocytes. The receptors derive from a girl less than two years old with a congenital heart defect.

The V gene is TRBV5-6, the J gene TRBJ1-5; TRBD1 matches 8 bases. The germline gives CDR1 SGHDT, CDR2 YYEEEE. The V gene end was trimmed by 3 bases and the J gene end by 3 bases; junction bases not matched to a gene: 5. The CDR3 runs 15 residues. The CDR3 sequence is CASSWKGQVNQPQHF. CDR3 in DNA: TGTGCCAGCAGCTGGAAGGGACAGGTCAATCAGCCCCAGCATTTT.

V usage is TRBV15 and J usage is TRBJ1-2, with D perhaps matching TRBD1 (6 bases). From germline, CDR1 is LNHNV and CDR2 YYDKDF (reference sequence). This CDR3 spans 17 amino acids. The V end lost 0 bases, the J end lost 1 base, and 15 bases lay between the germline ends. CDR3: CATSRDPPRQDNYGYTF. CDR3 nucleotides: TGTGCCACCAGCAGAGATCCCCCCCGACAGGATAACTATGGCTACACCTTC.

The CDR3 spells CASSSRLAGVGELFF. For the CDR3, the DNA is TGTGCCAGCAGCTCAAGGCTAGCGGGGGTCGGGGAGCTGTTTTTT. V and J are TRBV7-2 and TRBJ2-2; TRBD2 agrees at 10 bases. There are 15 residues in the CDR3. Germline CDR1 SGHTA, CDR2 FQGNSA. V lost 4 bases, J lost 7 bases, and 6 bases stayed unmatched. Variable domain in full (rest from reference TRBV7-2 and TRBJ2-2): GAGVSQSPSNKVTEKGKDVELRCDPISGHTALYWYRQSLGQGLEFLIYFQGNSAPDKSGLPSDRFSAERTGGSVSTLTIQRTQQEDSAVYLCASSSRLAGVGELFFGEGSRLTVL.

The genes are TRBV5-1 and TRBJ1-4; 7 bases map to TRBD1. In germline, CDR1 is SGHRS, CDR2 YFSETQ. The length of the CDR3 is 17 residues. Trimming at V came to 3 bases and at J to 2 bases, leaving 10 bases not matched to a gene. This CDR3 is CASSSGPSDRTNEKLFF. The CDR3 DNA follows: TGCGCCAGCAGCTCCGGGCCCTCGGACAGGACTAATGAAAAACTGTTTTTT.

The chain couples TRBV5-6 to TRBJ1-1; 7 nucleotides agree with TRBD1. The CDR3 runs 15 residues. Trimming cost V 2 bases and J 2 bases; bases outside gene matches: 6. The V gene's germline CDR1 is SGHDT and CDR2 YYEEEE. The CDR3 loop reads CASSFPGQANTEAFF. The CDR3 DNA reads TGTGCCAGCAGCTTCCCTGGACAGGCTAACACTGAAGCTTTCTTT.

This rearrangement joins TRBV5-8 to TRBJ2-7; D possibly corresponds to TRBD1 (6 bases). This CDR3 region has 14 residues. Germline-derived CDR1 and CDR2 are SGHTS and YDEGEE. Between the trimmed V and J ends, which lost 0 bases and 3 bases, there was a span of 10 bases. The CDR3 DNA is TGTGCCAGCAGCTTGGTCTGGGGGCTCTACGAGCAGTACTTC. Encoded protein: CASSLVWGLYEQYF.

The chain carries TRBV5-6 and TRBJ1-5, with TRBD1 matching 8 bases. Losses at the gene ends were 5 bases for V and 5 bases for J; bases not matched to a gene: 9. Germline V gene sequence: CDR1 SGHDT, CDR2 YYEEEE. This CDR3 comprises 15 residues. The CDR3 spells CASSFWGRGHQPQHF. CDR3 nucleotides: TGTGCCAGCAGTTTTTGGGGCAGGGGGCATCAGCCCCAGCATTTT.

This chain joins TRBV7-9 and TRBJ1-5; TRBD1 agrees at 9 bases. The V gene end was trimmed by 5 bases and the J gene end by 6 bases; junction bases not matched to a gene: 5. The CDR3 totals 14 residues. The V gene's germline CDR1 is SEHNR and CDR2 FQNEAQ (reference sequence). DNA for the CDR3: TGTGCCAGCAGCGTGGACAGGGGAGGTCAGCCCCAGCATTTT. This sequence encodes CASSVDRGGQPQHF.

The CDR3 region is CASSPGRTGSTNEKLFF. The CDR3 DNA follows: TGTGCCAGCTCACCGGGGCGGACAGGTTCAACTAATGAAAAACTGTTTTTT. V and J are TRBV18 and TRBJ1-4; TRBD1 agrees at 7 bases. Germline V gene data show CDR1 as KGHSH and CDR2 as LQKENI. Germline trimming cut 3 bases from V and 0 bases from J; bases unmatched to any gene: 7. The CDR3 is made up of 17 amino acids.

The chain employs TRBV4-1 and TRBJ2-3; 10 bases are shared with TRBD2. Germline CDR1 and CDR2: MGHRA and YSYEKL. After removal of 1 base from V and 2 bases from J, the junction contained 3 bases not matched to a gene. This CDR3 contains 16 residues. CDR3 bases: TGCGCCAGCAGCCAAGTAGCGGGGGGAGCCACAGATACGCAGTATTTT. This encodes CASSQVAGGATDTQYF.

The V gene is TRBV5-1, the J gene TRBJ1-4, with 7 nucleotides matching TRBD1. Unmatched junction bases numbered 13, after V lost 2 bases and J lost 0 bases. The CDR3 has 19 residues. Germline V lookup: CDR1 SGHRS, CDR2 YFSETQ. The CDR3 sequence: CASSFPRGQNMSTNEKLFF. The CDR3 DNA reads as TGCGCCAGCAGCTTTCCTAGGGGACAGAATATGTCAACTAATGAAAAACTGTTTTTT.

The chain combines TRBV11-2 with TRBJ2-2; 7 positions agree with TRBD2. The CDR3 loop spans 17 amino acids. Germline-derived CDR1 and CDR2 are SGHAT and FQNNGV. The V and J ends lost 11 bases and 0 bases, in that order; junction bases with no gene match: 15. The CDR3 is CAGGGGRRPANTGELFF. CDR3 in DNA: TGTGCCGGTGGCGGGGGACGGCGACCCGCGAACACCGGGGAGCTGTTTTTT.

The V call is TRBV13, the J call TRBJ1-2, with a possible D match to TRBD1 (5 bases). The germline V and J ends were trimmed by 2 bases and 1 base, with 17 bases remaining between them. CDR1 PRHDT and CDR2 FYEKMQ come from the germline V gene (reference sequence). This CDR3 contains 17 residues. The CDR3 loop reads CASSLSSPGHLNYGYTF. CDR3 coding DNA: TGTGCCAGCAGCTTAAGTAGCCCAGGGCACCTTAACTATGGCTACACCTTC.

The V gene is TRBV5-6, the J gene TRBJ2-3; D is unclear. CDR1 and CDR2 from the germline V gene are SGHDT and YYEEEE. The CDR3 contains 15 residues. V was shortened by 0 bases and J by 0 bases, with 8 bases between the two germline ends. The chain's CDR3 is CASSLDTGSTDTQYF. The CDR3 nucleotides are TGTGCCAGCAGCTTGGATACCGGTAGCACAGATACGCAGTATTTT. The variable domain in full, completed from reference TRBV5-6 and TRBJ2-3, reads DAGVTQSPTHLIKTRGQQVTLRCSPKSGHDTVSWYQQALGQGPQFIFQYYEEEERQRGNFPDRFSGHQFPNYSSELNVNALLLGDSALYLCASSLDTGSTDTQYFGPGTRLTVL.